This T cell receptor (beta chain) was observed in a study of blood T cell repertoires in COVID-19. How the authors handled the data: Researchers report that nucleated cell counts were estimated from reference gene primer amplification. Repertoires were generated with immunoSEQ multiplex PCR, while TCRdb's copy carries only in-frame clones and drops some. That table gives V, J and clone size, and the DNA gave D and trimming. The data contain 250,000 to 350,000 clones, roughly 89% of them seen just once; the ten biggest clones take up around 2.9%. V was cut by 3 bases and J by 3 bases, with 15 bases left in between. Germline V gene data show CDR1 as SGDLS and CDR2 as YYNGEE. The CDR3 has 15 amino acids. This clone is a singleton in its sample.

Sequencing used peripheral blood. This sequence joins TRBV9 and TRBJ1-1, with a weak D call TRBD1 (5 bases). The source is a woman under 40 with active or convalescent COVID-19. CDR3 nucleotides: TGTGCCAGCAGCGCCCCCGGGGGAAGGGACACTGAAGCTTTCTTT. Translating it yields CASSAPGGRDTEAFF.